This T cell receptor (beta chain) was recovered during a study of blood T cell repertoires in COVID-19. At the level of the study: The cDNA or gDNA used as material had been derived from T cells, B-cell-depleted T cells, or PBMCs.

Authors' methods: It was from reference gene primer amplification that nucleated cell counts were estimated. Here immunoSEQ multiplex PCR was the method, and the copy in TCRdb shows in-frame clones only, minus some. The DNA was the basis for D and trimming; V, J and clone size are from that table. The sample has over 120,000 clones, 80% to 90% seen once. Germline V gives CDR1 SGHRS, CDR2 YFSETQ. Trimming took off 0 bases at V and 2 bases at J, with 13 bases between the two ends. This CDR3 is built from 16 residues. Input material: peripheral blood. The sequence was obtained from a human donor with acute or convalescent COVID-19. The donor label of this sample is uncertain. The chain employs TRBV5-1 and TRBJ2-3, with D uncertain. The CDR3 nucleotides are TGCGCCAGCAGCTTGGGGGCGTCCGGATTCACAGATACGCAGTATTTT. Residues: CASSLGASGFTDTQYF.